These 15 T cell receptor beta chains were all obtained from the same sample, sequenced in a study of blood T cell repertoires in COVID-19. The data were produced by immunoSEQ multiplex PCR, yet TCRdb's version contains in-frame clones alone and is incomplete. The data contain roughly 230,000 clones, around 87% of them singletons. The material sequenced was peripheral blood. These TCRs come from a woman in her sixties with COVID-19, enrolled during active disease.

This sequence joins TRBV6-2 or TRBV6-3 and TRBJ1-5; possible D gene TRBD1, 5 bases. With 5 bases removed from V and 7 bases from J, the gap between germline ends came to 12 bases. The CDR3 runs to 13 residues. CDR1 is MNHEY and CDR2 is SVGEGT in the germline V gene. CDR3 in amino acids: CASSGQGLQPQHF. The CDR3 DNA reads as TGTGCCAGCAGTGGCCAGGGATTGCAGCCCCAGCATTTT.

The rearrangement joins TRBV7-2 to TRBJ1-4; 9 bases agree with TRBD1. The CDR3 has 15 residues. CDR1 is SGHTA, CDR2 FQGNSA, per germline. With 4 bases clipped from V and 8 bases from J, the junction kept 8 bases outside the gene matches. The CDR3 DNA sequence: TGTGCCAGCAGCTGGGGGGGGACAGGGTCGGAAAAACTGTTTTTT. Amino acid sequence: CASSWGGTGSEKLFF. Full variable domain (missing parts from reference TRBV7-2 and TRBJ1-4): GAGVSQSPSNKVTEKGKDVELRCDPISGHTALYWYRQSLGQGLEFLIYFQGNSAPDKSGLPSDRFSAERTGGSVSTLTIQRTQQEDSAVYLCASSWGGTGSEKLFFGSGTQLSVL.

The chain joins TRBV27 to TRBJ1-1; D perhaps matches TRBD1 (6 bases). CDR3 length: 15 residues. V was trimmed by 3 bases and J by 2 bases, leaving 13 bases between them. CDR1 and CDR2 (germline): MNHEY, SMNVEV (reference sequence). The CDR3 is CASSFYREFNTEAFF. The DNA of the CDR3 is TGTGCCAGCAGTTTCTACAGGGAGTTTAACACTGAAGCTTTCTTT.

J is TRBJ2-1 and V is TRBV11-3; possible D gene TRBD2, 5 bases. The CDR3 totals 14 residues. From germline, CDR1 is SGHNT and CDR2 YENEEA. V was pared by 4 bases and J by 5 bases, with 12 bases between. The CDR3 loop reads CASSSRTVNNEQFF. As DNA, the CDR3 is TGTGCCAGCAGCTCAAGGACTGTTAACAATGAGCAGTTCTTC.

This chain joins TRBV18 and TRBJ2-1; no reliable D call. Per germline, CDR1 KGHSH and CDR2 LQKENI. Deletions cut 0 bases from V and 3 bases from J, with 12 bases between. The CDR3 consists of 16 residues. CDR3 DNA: TGTGCCAGCTCACCACCGTCGAACAGCTTCTACAATGAGCAGTTCTTC. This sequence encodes CASSPPSNSFYNEQFF.

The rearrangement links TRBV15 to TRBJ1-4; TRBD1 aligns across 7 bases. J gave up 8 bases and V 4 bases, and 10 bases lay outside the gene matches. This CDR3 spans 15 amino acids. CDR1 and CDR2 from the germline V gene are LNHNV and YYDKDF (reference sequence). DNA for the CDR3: TGTGCCACCAGCACCCCCTTAGAGGGGGCGGAAAAACTGTTTTTT. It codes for CATSTPLEGAEKLFF.

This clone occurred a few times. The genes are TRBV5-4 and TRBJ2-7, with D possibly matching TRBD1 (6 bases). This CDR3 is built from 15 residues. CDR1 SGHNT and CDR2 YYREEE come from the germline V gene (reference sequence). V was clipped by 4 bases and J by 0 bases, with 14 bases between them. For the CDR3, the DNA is TGTGCCAGCAGCGAGGGACACTCGCTCTCCTACGAGCAGTACTTC. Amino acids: CASSEGHSLSYEQYF.

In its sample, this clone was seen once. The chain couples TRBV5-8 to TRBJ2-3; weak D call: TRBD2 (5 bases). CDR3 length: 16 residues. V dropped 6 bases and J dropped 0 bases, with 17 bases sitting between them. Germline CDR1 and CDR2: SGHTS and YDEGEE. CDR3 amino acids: CASITRRGASTDTQYF. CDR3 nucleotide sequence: TGTGCCAGCATCACTCGTCGGGGAGCGAGCACAGATACGCAGTATTTT.

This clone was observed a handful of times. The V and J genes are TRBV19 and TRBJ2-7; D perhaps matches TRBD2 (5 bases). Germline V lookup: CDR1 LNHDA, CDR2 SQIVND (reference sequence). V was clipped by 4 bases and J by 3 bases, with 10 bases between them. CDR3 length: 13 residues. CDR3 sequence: CASSKTSVYEQYF. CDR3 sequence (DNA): TGTGCCAGTAGTAAAACTAGTGTCTACGAGCAGTACTTC.

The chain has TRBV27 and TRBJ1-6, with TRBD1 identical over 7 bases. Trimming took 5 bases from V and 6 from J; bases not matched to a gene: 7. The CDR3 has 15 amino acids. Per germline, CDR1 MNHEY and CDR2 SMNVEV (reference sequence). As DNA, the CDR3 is TGTGCCAGCAGTATTTACAGGGGTAGTAATTCACCCCTCCACTTT. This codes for CASSIYRGSNSPLHF.

CDR3 residues: CASSSPRGGGATDTQYF. CDR3 DNA sequence: TGTGCCAGTAGCTCCCCTCGGGGCGGGGGAGCCACAGATACGCAGTATTTT. The rearrangement uses TRBV19 and TRBJ2-3; 7 bases fit TRBD2. The length of the CDR3 is 17 residues. V dropped 6 bases and J dropped 2; count of bases not matched to a gene: 14. Germline loops: CDR1 LNHDA, CDR2 SQIVND (reference sequence).

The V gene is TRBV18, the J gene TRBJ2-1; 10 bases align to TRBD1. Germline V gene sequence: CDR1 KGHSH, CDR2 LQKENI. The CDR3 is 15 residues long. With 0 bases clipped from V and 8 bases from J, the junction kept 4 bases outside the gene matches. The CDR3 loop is CASSPPHGTGDEQFF. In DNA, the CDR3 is TGTGCCAGCTCACCACCACATGGGACAGGGGATGAGCAGTTCTTC.

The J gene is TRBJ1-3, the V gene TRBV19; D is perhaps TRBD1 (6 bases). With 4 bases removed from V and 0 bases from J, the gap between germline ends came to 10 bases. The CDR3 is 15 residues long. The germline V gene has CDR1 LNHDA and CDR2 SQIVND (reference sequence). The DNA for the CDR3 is TGTGCCAGTAGTACACAGGGTCGCTCTGGAAACACCATATATTTT. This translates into CASSTQGRSGNTIYF.

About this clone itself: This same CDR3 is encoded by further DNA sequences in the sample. The DNA of the CDR3 is TGTGCCAGCAGTTTGGGGGGAAATTCACCCCTCCACTTT. Translating it yields CASSLGGNSPLHF. The V and J genes are TRBV12-3 or TRBV12-4 and TRBJ1-6, with D possibly TRBD1 on 5 matching bases. Trimming took 3 bases from V and 7 from J, leaving 7 bases between them. The CDR3 runs 13 residues.

The DNA of the CDR3 is TGTGCCAGCAGCCGGGGTACACCGACGAACACCGGGGAGCTGTTTTTT. The encoded protein is CASSRGTPTNTGELFF. This chain joins TRBV7-2 and TRBJ2-2, with D perhaps matching TRBD2 (5 bases). The CDR3 has 16 amino acids. V lost 5 bases to trimming and J lost 0 bases, with 13 bases between them. Germline V gives CDR1 SGHTA, CDR2 FQGNSA.